One sample yielded the 10 T cell receptor beta chains listed below, sequenced in a study of glioma-infiltrating T cells after dendritic cell vaccination. Generated by immunoSEQ multiplex PCR, the TCRdb table keeps only in-frame clones and is missing some. The sample records some 90,000 clones, about 81% being singletons. The time point here: after dendritic cell vaccination, including at tumor progression/relapse. Source: blood, taken after dendritic cell vaccination. These TCRs come from a human donor with glioblastoma.

J is TRBJ1-1 and V is TRBV11-2; 10 nucleotides agree with TRBD1. Germline-derived CDR1 and CDR2 are SGHAT and FQNNGV. This CDR3 is built from 16 residues. J gave up 6 bases and V 4 bases, and 11 bases lay outside the gene matches. CDR3 bases: TGTGCCAGCAGCTCGACGAACCCCGGGACAGGGGCTGAAGCTTTCTTT. It specifies CASSSTNPGTGAEAFF.

This clone has just one count. The chain links TRBV6-1 to TRBJ1-3; tentatively, D is TRBD1 (5 bases). This CDR3 comprises 15 residues. Trimming pared 2 bases from V and 4 bases from J, leaving 12 bases between. Germline V gene data show CDR1 as MNHNS and CDR2 as SASEGT. CDR3 in amino acids: CASSEQGGVGNTIYF. For the CDR3, the DNA is TGTGCCAGCAGTGAACAGGGTGGTGTAGGAAACACCATATATTTT.

In the case of this clone: One end of the junction fails to match germline, which may point to a read error. This rearrangement joins TRBV9 to TRBJ2-1; TRBD2 matches 7 bases. CDR1 is SGDLS and CDR2 is YYNGEE in the germline V gene. This CDR3 contains 15 residues. The CDR3 coding sequence is TGTGCCAGCGGCGTTGGCGGGAGCTCCTACAATGAGCAGTTCTTC. The encoded protein is CASGVGGSSYNEQFF.

The rearrangement joins TRBV4-2 to TRBJ1-4; D possibly corresponds to TRBD1 (6 bases). Looked up from germline, CDR1 is LGHNA and CDR2 is YNFKEQ. Trimming took 1 base from V and 1 from J, leaving 10 bases between them. CDR3 length equals 16 residues. This chain's CDR3 is CASSQATGETNEKLFF. The CDR3 DNA reads TGTGCCAGCAGCCAAGCGACAGGAGAAACTAATGAAAAACTGTTTTTT.

The chain employs TRBV5-1 and TRBJ2-2, with D possibly TRBD1 on 6 matching bases. The CDR3 loop spans 17 amino acids. Germline lookup yields CDR1 SGHRS and CDR2 YFSETQ. V dropped 4 bases and J dropped 0 bases, with 16 bases sitting between them. The CDR3 nucleotides read TGCGCCAGCAGCCAGGCTGGACAGCCCGCGAACACCGGGGAGCTGTTTTTT. It specifies CASSQAGQPANTGELFF. The entire variable domain, with the rest obtained from reference TRBV5-1 and TRBJ2-2, is as follows: KAGVTQTPRYLIKTRGQQVTLSCSPISGHRSVSWYQQTPGQGLQFLFEYFSETQRNKGNFPGRFSGRQFSNSRSEMNVSTLELGDSALYLCASSQAGQPANTGELFFGEGSRLTVL.

A few counts support this clone. The gene calls are TRBV6-1 and TRBJ1-1; 9 bases match TRBD1. With 7 bases clipped from V and 5 bases from J, the junction kept 5 bases outside the gene matches. CDR3 length equals 13 residues. Per the germline V gene, CDR1 is MNHNS and CDR2 is SASEGT. CDR3 protein: CASNRQGETEAFF. The CDR3 DNA is TGTGCCAGCAACCGACAGGGGGAGACTGAAGCTTTCTTT.

This chain links TRBV11-2 with TRBJ2-7; a possible D gene is TRBD1 (6 bases). This CDR3 spans 18 amino acids. The germline V gene has CDR1 SGHAT and CDR2 FQNNGV. V lost 1 base and J 3 bases, leaving 22 bases between the germline ends. The CDR3 DNA reads TGTGCCAGCAGCTTAGCCGGGTACAGACAGGACTTTATCTACGAGCAGTACTTC. Its protein product is CASSLAGYRQDFIYEQYF.

The CDR3 reads CASSPGQVSYEQYF. CDR3 sequence (DNA): TGTGCCAGCAGCCCGGGACAGGTCTCCTACGAGCAGTACTTC. The chain joins TRBV7-8 to TRBJ2-7; 8 bases are a match to TRBD1. This CDR3 contains 14 residues. Germline values: CDR1 SGHVS, CDR2 FQNEAQ. The trim removed 5 bases at V and 0 bases at J, leaving 3 bases unmatched.

There are a few counts of this clone. The chain uses TRBV29-1 and TRBJ1-4; tentatively, D is TRBD1 (5 bases). V was pared by 4 bases and J by 10 bases, with 13 bases between. The CDR3 covers 12 residues. Germline values: CDR1 SQVTM, CDR2 ANQGSEA. Written as DNA, the CDR3 is TGCAGCGTTGTTAACCAGGGTGGAAAACTGTTTTTT. Amino acids: CSVVNQGGKLFF.

The chain joins TRBV6-6 to TRBJ2-1, with D possibly being TRBD2 (5 bases). Looked up from germline, CDR1 is MNHNY and CDR2 is SVGAGI (reference sequence). The ends were cut back, 7 bases at V and 2 bases at J, with 9 bases in the middle. This CDR3 spans 13 amino acids. CDR3 sequence: CASMRDTYNEQFF. The CDR3 DNA reads TGTGCCAGCATGAGGGATACCTACAATGAGCAGTTCTTC.